This T cell receptor (beta chain) came from a study of blood T cell repertoires in COVID-19. CDR1 SGHTA and CDR2 FQGNSA come from the germline V gene. Trimming took 5 bases from V and 12 from J, leaving 17 bases between them. The CDR3 totals 13 residues. In the authors' workflow: Amplification with reference gene primers provided the estimates of nucleated cell counts. Here immunoSEQ multiplex PCR was the method, and the copy in TCRdb shows in-frame clones only, minus some. V, J and clone size reflect that table, while D and trimming were determined from the DNA. The top ten hold nearly 9% of the sample, which has more than 200,000 clones, roughly 80% seen once.

The chain combines TRBV7-2 with TRBJ2-1, with a possible D match to TRBD2 (5 bases). The sample taken for sequencing was peripheral blood. The receptor was isolated from a man older than 75 with acute or convalescent COVID-19. CDR3: CASSTGRTWVQFF. The CDR3 region has the DNA TGTGCCAGCAGCACCGGACGGACTTGGGTGCAGTTCTTC.